This TCR beta chain was found in a study of blood T cells in healthy people across ages. This clonotype was detected only a few times. This CDR3 has 14 residues. Germline V gives CDR1 MNHEY, CDR2 SVGAGI. The V segment lost 7 bases and the J segment 4 bases; nucleotides outside the gene matches: 6. Peripheral blood from each donor was collected in a volume of 8 to 10 milliliters. It was with a sample-barcoded 5' primer and a J-beta primer mix that a second PCR of roughly 7 to 12 cycles was run. TCRdb redid the calling of the 5' RACE reads with MiXCR, one entry per CDR3 protein. The data hold 850,000 to 1,100,000 distinct CDR3 sequences, with roughly two fifths observed a single time.

The material sequenced was blood. This receptor was obtained from a man in his late teens or twenties in good health. This chain joins TRBV6-5 and TRBJ2-7; 11 bases align to TRBD1. The CDR3, as DNA: TGTGCCAGCACCTCCGGGACAGGGGGTTACGAGCAGTACTTC. It translates to CASTSGTGGYEQYF.